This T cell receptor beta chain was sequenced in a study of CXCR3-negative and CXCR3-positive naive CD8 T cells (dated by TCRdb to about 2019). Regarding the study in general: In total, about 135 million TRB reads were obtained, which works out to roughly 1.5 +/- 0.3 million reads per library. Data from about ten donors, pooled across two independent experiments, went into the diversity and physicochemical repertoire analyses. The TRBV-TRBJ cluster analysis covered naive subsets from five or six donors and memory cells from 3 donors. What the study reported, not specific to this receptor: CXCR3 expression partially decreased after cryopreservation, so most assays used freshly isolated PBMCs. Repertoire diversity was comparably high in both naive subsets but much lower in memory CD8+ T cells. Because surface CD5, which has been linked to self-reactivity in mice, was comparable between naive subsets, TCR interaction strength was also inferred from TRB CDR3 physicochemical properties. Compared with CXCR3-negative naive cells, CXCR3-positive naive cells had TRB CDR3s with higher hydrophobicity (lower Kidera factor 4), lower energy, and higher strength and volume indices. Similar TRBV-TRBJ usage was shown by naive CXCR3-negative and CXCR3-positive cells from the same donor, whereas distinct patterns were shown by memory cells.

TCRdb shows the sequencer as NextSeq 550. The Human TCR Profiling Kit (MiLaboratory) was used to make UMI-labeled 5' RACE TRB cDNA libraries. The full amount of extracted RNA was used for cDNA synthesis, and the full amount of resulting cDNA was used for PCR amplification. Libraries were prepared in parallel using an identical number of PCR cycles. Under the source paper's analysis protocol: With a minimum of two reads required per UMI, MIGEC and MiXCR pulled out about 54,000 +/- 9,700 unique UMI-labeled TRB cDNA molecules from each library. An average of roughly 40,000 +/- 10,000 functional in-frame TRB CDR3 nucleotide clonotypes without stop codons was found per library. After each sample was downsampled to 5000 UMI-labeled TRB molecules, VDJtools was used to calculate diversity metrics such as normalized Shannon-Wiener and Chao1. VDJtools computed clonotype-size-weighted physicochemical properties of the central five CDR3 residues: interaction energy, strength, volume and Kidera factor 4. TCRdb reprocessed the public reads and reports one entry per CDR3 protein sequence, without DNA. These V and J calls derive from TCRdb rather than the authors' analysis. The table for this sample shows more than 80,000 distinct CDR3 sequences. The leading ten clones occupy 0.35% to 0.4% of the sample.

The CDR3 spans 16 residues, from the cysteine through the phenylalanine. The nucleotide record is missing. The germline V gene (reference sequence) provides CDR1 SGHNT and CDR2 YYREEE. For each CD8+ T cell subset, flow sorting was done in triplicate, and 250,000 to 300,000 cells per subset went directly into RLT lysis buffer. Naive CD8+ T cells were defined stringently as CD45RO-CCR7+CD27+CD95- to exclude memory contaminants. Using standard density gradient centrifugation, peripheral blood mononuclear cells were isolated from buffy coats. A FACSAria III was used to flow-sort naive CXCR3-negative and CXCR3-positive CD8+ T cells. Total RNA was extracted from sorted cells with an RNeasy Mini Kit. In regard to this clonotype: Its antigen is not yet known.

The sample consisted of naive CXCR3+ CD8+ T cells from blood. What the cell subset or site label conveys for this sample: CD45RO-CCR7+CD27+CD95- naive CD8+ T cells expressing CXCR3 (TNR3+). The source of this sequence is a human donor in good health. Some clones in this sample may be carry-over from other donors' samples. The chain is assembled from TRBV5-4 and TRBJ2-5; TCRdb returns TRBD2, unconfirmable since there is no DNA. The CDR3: CASSVPMGLGGETQYF.